Following are 24 T cell receptor beta chains from one sample sequenced in a study of cytomegalovirus exposure and HLA in healthy donors. 13 Jbeta primers and 60 Vbeta primers were used for the PCR. The data were produced by immunoSEQ multiplex PCR, yet TCRdb's version contains in-frame clones alone and is incomplete. The repertoire holds 150,000 to 200,000 clones, with 70% to 80% as singletons. Sequencing was carried out using PBMCs. These receptors all stem from a man between 18 and 35 years old in good health and CMV-seronegative.

This chain joins TRBV7-3 and TRBJ2-5; maybe TRBD2 (6 bases). Germline CDR1 is SGHTA and CDR2 is FQGTGA. V was shortened by 5 bases and J by 4 bases, with 11 bases between the two germline ends. The CDR3 length is 13 residues. The CDR3 bases are TGTGCCAGCAGCCCCGCCGGGGGAGAGACCCAGTACTTC. Translated, it gives CASSPAGGETQYF.

This rearrangement joins TRBV18 to TRBJ1-1; unclear D gene. V lost 1 base, J lost 6 bases, and 12 bases lay in between. CDR3 length equals 14 residues. The germline V gene has CDR1 KGHSH and CDR2 LQKENI. The CDR3 loop is CASSPLADGAEAFF. CDR3 coding DNA: TGTGCCAGCTCACCACTGGCAGACGGGGCTGAAGCTTTCTTT.

This sequence joins TRBV12-5 and TRBJ2-5; 12 bases map to TRBD2. CDR3 length equals 15 residues. With V trimmed by 5 bases and J by 4 bases, 5 bases remained unmatched. CDR1 LGHNT and CDR2 FRNRAP come from the germline V gene. CDR3: CASGQGLAGTETQYF. The CDR3 DNA follows: TGTGCTAGTGGTCAAGGACTAGCGGGAACAGAGACCCAGTACTTC.

The chain combines TRBV6-1 with TRBJ1-2; 7 nucleotides match TRBD1. This CDR3 spans 16 amino acids. CDR1 MNHNS and CDR2 SASEGT come from the germline V gene. With V trimmed by 3 bases and J by 1 base, 8 bases remained unmatched. The CDR3 spells CASSEWGQNLNYGYTF. Written as DNA, the CDR3 is TGTGCCAGCAGTGAGTGGGGACAGAACCTTAACTATGGCTACACCTTC.

The CDR3: CASTIQGGEQFF. DNA for the CDR3: TGCGCCAGCACTATTCAGGGAGGGGAGCAGTTCTTC. The rearrangement links TRBV5-1 to TRBJ2-1, with 7 bases aligning to TRBD2. V shed 6 bases and J 10 bases; nucleotides not matched to a gene: 7. CDR3 size: 12 residues. The germline V gene encodes CDR1 SGHRS and CDR2 YFSETQ. Full variable domain (outside the CDR3, taken from reference TRBV5-1 and TRBJ2-1): KAGVTQTPRYLIKTRGQQVTLSCSPISGHRSVSWYQQTPGQGLQFLFEYFSETQRNKGNFPGRFSGRQFSNSRSEMNVSTLELGDSALYLCASTIQGGEQFFGPGTRLTVL.

The chain recombines TRBV27 with TRBJ1-2, with D perhaps matching TRBD1 (6 bases). Trimming cost V 6 bases and J 6 bases, with 14 bases left between them. Germline V CDR1 and CDR2: MNHEY, SMNVEV (reference sequence). CDR3 length equals 13 residues. CDR3 residues: CASRPTGTNGYTF. The CDR3 region has the DNA TGTGCCAGCAGGCCCACAGGGACGAATGGCTACACCTTC.

The genes are TRBV28 and TRBJ1-2; TRBD1 agrees at 9 bases. Looked up from germline, CDR1 is MDHEN and CDR2 is SYDVKM. V trimming: 5 bases; J trimming: 1 base; junction bases outside the gene matches: 11. There are 17 residues in the CDR3. This chain's CDR3 is CASSPPGQGAFNYGYTF. The CDR3 DNA sequence: TGTGCCAGCAGTCCGCCGGGACAGGGCGCATTTAACTATGGCTACACCTTC.

The rearrangement links TRBV4-1 to TRBJ2-1; D not resolved. Between the trimmed V and J ends, which lost 6 bases and 7 bases, there was a span of 7 bases. This CDR3 spans 11 amino acids. Per the germline V gene, CDR1 is MGHRA and CDR2 is YSYEKL. The CDR3 here is CASSLKNEQFF. CDR3 coding DNA: TGCGCCAGCAGTCTTAAAAATGAGCAGTTCTTC.

The chain is built from TRBV11-2 and TRBJ1-5; 7 nucleotides agree with TRBD1. This CDR3 is built from 14 residues. Trimming removed 4 bases from V and 1 base from J; junction bases left unmatched: 1. Germline lookup yields CDR1 SGHAT and CDR2 FQNNGV. CDR3 nucleotides: TGTGCCAGCAGCTCGACAGGGAGCAATCAGCCCCAGCATTTT. Translated, it gives CASSSTGSNQPQHF.

CDR3 protein: CASSASNRDRGYGYTF. CDR3 in DNA: TGTGCCAGTAGTGCCTCTAACCGGGACAGGGGCTATGGCTACACCTTC. The chain combines TRBV19 with TRBJ1-2; 10 bases line up with TRBD1. V shed 5 bases, J shed 4 bases, and the junction held 10 bases outside the gene matches. This CDR3 comprises 16 residues. Germline CDR1 LNHDA, CDR2 SQIVND (reference sequence).

This rearrangement joins TRBV10-3 to TRBJ2-7; the match to TRBD2 covers 9 bases. Germline trimming cut 6 bases from V and 6 bases from J; bases unmatched to any gene: 6. The CDR3 is made up of 13 amino acids. The germline V gene has CDR1 ENHRY and CDR2 SYGVKD. CDR3 region: CAIRLAGLAEQYF. CDR3 in DNA: TGTGCCATCAGGCTAGCGGGGCTAGCCGAGCAGTACTTC.

The chain recombines TRBV11-2 with TRBJ1-3, with TRBD1 as a possible D gene (6 bases). Trimming stripped 4 bases from V and 4 bases from J, with 17 bases between. The CDR3 runs 16 residues. Germline CDR1 is SGHAT and CDR2 is FQNNGV. The CDR3 loop reads CASSSLNREVGNTIYF. CDR3 coding DNA: TGTGCCAGCAGCTCCCTTAACAGGGAAGTAGGAAACACCATATATTTT. Full variable domain (rest looked up from reference TRBV11-2 and TRBJ1-3): EAGVAQSPRYKIIEKRQSVAFWCNPISGHATLYWYQQILGQGPKLLIQFQNNGVVDDSQLPKDRFSAERLKGVDSTLKIQPAKLEDSAVYLCASSSLNREVGNTIYFGEGSWLTVV.

The CDR3 sequence is CAWSRRSSEKLFF. DNA of the CDR3: TGTGCCTGGAGTCGAAGGAGCAGTGAAAAACTGTTTTTT. This chain connects TRBV30 to TRBJ1-4; D unresolved. CDR3 length: 13 amino acids. Trimming removed 2 bases from V and 7 bases from J, with 11 bases in between. Germline CDR1 reads GTSNPN; CDR2 reads SVGIG (reference sequence).

This chain joins TRBV7-3 and TRBJ2-3; 12 bases align to TRBD2. V dropped 3 bases and J dropped 4; count of bases not matched to a gene: 5. The CDR3 consists of 16 residues. Per the germline V gene, CDR1 is SGHTA and CDR2 is FQGTGA. The CDR3 reads CASSFQTSGGADTQYF. DNA of the CDR3: TGTGCCAGCAGCTTCCAGACTAGCGGGGGTGCAGATACGCAGTATTTT.

This clone showed up just a few times. The rearrangement links TRBV11-2 to TRBJ2-1; 9 positions match TRBD2. This CDR3 has 15 residues. Germline CDR1 and CDR2: SGHAT and FQNNGV. With V trimmed by 3 bases and J by 10 bases, 10 bases remained unmatched. The CDR3 coding sequence is TGTGCCAGCAGCTTGGTTGGCGGGGGGGCTGGGGAGCAGTTCTTC. Translation gives CASSLVGGGAGEQFF.

The chain carries TRBV5-1 and TRBJ2-7, with TRBD1 identical over 9 bases. Germline V CDR1 and CDR2: SGHRS, YFSETQ. J was trimmed by 6 bases and V by 0 bases; bases with no gene match: 10. The CDR3 length is 16 residues. CDR3 loop: CASSLAPGQGPSEQYF. CDR3 DNA: TGCGCCAGCAGCTTGGCACCGGGACAGGGTCCGAGCGAGCAGTACTTC.

This sequence joins TRBV7-9 and TRBJ2-7, with 9 bases matching TRBD2. After removal of 0 bases from V and 6 bases from J, the junction contained 3 bases not matched to a gene. Germline V gene sequence: CDR1 SEHNR, CDR2 FQNEAQ (reference sequence). The length of the CDR3 is 14 residues. As DNA, the CDR3 is TGTGCCAGCAGCTTAGCGCGGGGGGGCATCGAGCAGTACTTC. Its protein product is CASSLARGGIEQYF.

The chain is built from TRBV5-1 and TRBJ2-1, with 7 bases fitting TRBD2. The CDR3 totals 17 residues. The J segment lost 1 base and the V segment lost 1 base, leaving 8 bases of the junction unmatched. CDR1 is SGHRS and CDR2 is YFSETQ in the germline V gene. This chain's CDR3 is CASSLRFGGGSYNEQFF. The CDR3 coding sequence is TGCGCCAGCAGCTTGCGCTTCGGGGGAGGGTCCTACAATGAGCAGTTCTTC.

The chain links TRBV9 to TRBJ2-7; 9 bases agree with TRBD1. The CDR3 loop spans 16 amino acids. V was clipped by 2 bases and J by 0 bases; unmatched bases: 6. Germline CDR1 reads SGDLS; CDR2 reads YYNGEE. CDR3 loop: CASSVAPGQGSYEQYF. DNA of the CDR3: TGTGCCAGCAGCGTTGCCCCGGGACAGGGCTCCTACGAGCAGTACTTC.

This clone showed up just a few times. This sequence joins TRBV28 and TRBJ2-1; D possibly corresponds to TRBD2 (5 bases). Germline CDR1 is MDHEN and CDR2 is SYDVKM. V dropped 6 bases and J dropped 1 base, with 13 bases sitting between them. This CDR3 is built from 15 residues. As DNA, the CDR3 is TGTGCCAGCAGCCCACTCGAGGGATCCTACAATGAGCAGTTCTTC. This codes for CASSPLEGSYNEQFF.

This clone was observed a few times. The chain employs TRBV28 and TRBJ1-5, with no clear D. The V and J ends lost 3 bases and 3 bases respectively, with 6 bases between them. This CDR3 spans 13 amino acids. The V gene's germline CDR1 is MDHEN and CDR2 SYDVKM. CDR3 protein: CASSFSYNQPQHF. The CDR3 DNA reads TGTGCCAGCAGTTTCAGTTACAATCAGCCCCAGCATTTT.

V is TRBV5-1 and J is TRBJ2-5; 7 positions match TRBD1. With V trimmed by 4 bases and J by 4 bases, 10 bases remained unmatched. Per germline, CDR1 SGHRS and CDR2 YFSETQ. This CDR3 region has 15 residues. The CDR3 protein is CASSPGQAGGETQYF. DNA for the CDR3: TGCGCCAGCAGCCCCGGACAGGCAGGCGGAGAGACCCAGTACTTC.

The gene calls are TRBV6-1 and TRBJ2-2; 8 bases are shared with TRBD2. CDR1 is MNHNS and CDR2 is SASEGT in the germline V gene. With V trimmed by 6 bases and J by 6 bases, 6 bases remained unmatched. This CDR3 region has 14 residues. CDR3 DNA: TGTGCCAGCAGGGGGACTAGATACCCCGGGGAGCTGTTTTTT. Translation gives CASRGTRYPGELFF.

This clone has only one observation. At one boundary the junction diverges from the germline segment, which might be a read error. The chain carries TRBV7-9 and TRBJ2-5, with D unresolved. From germline, CDR1 is SEHNR and CDR2 FQNEAQ (reference sequence). CDR3 size: 12 residues. Written as DNA, the CDR3 is TGTGCCAGCACCTTAGGTGCGGAGACCCAGTACTTC. It specifies CASTLGAETQYF. Drawing the rest from reference TRBV7-9 and TRBJ2-5, the complete variable domain is DTGVSQNPRHKITKRGQNVTFRCDPISEHNRLYWYRQTLGQGPEFLTYFQNEAQLEKSRLLSDRFSAERPKGSFSTLEIQRTEQGDSAMYLCASTLGAETQYFGPGTRLLVL.